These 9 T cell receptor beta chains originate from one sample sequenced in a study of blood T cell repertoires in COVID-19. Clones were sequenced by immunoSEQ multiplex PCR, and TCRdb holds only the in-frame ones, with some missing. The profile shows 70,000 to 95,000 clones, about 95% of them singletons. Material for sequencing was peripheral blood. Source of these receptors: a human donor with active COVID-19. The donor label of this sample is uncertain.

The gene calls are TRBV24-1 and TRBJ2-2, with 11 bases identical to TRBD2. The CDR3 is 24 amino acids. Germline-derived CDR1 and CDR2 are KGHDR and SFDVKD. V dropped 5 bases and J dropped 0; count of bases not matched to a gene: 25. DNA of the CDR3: TGTGCCACCAGTGCCAGAGACAGGCTGGGATCTAGCGGGAGGTCGCCCGCGAACACCGGGGAGCTGTTTTTT. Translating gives CATSARDRLGSSGRSPANTGELFF.

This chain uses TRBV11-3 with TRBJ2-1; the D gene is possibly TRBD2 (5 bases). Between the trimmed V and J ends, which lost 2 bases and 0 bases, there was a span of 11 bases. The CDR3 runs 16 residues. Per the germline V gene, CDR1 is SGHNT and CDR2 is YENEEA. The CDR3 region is CASSLNIGSSYNEQFF. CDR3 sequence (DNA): TGTGCCAGCAGCTTAAATATTGGGAGCTCCTACAATGAGCAGTTCTTC.

The CDR3 coding sequence is TGCGCCAGCAGCCAAGCCCTGACAGGGAACACTGAAGCTTTCTTT. It is translated as CASSQALTGNTEAFF. The chain uses TRBV4-1 and TRBJ1-1; TRBD1 might be the D (6 bases). The CDR3 contains 15 residues. The ends were cut back, 1 base at V and 1 base at J, with 10 bases in the middle. Germline-derived CDR1 and CDR2 are MGHRA and YSYEKL.

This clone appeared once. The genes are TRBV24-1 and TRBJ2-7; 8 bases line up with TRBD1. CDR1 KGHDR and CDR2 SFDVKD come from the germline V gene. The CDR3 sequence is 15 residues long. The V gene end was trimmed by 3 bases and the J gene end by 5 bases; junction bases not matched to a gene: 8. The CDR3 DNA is TGTGCCACCAGTGATAGGAGCAGGGGGCGAAACGAGCAGTACTTC. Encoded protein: CATSDRSRGRNEQYF.

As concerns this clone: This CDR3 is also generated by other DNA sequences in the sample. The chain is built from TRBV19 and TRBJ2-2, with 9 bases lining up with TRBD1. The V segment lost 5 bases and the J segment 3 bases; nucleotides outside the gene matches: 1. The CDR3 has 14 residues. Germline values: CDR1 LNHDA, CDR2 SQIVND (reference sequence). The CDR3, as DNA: TGTGCCAGTAGTCGGGACAGGGACACCGGGGAGCTGTTTTTT. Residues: CASSRDRDTGELFF.

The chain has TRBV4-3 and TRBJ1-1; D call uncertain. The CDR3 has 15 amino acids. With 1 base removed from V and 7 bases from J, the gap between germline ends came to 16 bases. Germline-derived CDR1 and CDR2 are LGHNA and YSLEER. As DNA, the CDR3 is TGCGCCAGCAGCCAAGTTACGCGCCTTAAGCTTGAAGCTTTCTTT. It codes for CASSQVTRLKLEAFF.

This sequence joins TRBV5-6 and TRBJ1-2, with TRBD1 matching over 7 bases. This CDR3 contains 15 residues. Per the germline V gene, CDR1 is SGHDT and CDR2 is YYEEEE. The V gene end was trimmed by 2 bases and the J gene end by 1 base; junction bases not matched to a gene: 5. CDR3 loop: CASSLQGRVNYGYTF. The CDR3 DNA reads TGTGCCAGCAGCTTACAGGGGCGGGTTAACTATGGCTACACCTTC.

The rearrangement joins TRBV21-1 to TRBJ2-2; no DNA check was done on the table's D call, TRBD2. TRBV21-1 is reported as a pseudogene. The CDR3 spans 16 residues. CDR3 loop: CASRKGRGGGTGELFF. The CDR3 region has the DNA TGTGCCAGCAGGAAAGGCCGGGGGGGTGGCACCGGGGAGCTGTTTTTT.

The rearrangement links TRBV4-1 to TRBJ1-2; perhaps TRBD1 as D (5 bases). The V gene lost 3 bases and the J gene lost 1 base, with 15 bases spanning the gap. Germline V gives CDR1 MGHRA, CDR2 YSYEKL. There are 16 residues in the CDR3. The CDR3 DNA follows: TGCGCCAGCAGCCACCCCACAGGTCCCGTTAACTATGGCTACACCTTC. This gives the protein CASSHPTGPVNYGYTF.